Below, 22 T cell receptor beta chains from the same sample are listed, as sequenced in a study of a mutant IDH1 vaccine in newly diagnosed glioma (dated by TCRdb to about 2021). The time point tag for this specimen amounts to: week 47, end of study. Every vaccine dose consisted of 300 ug of a 20-mer mutant IDH1 peptide in Montanide, administered subcutaneously together with topical imiquimod. Receptor libraries were prepared by the immunoSEQ multiplex PCR assay. Not all clones reach the TCRdb copy of this immuneACCESS table, which keeps in-frame sequences only. Checked studies attribute under half of the gap to unresolved V genes and leave the rest unexplained. The sample includes some 87,000 clones, with 75% to 90% observed a single time. The leading ten clones occupy roughly 5.2% of the sample. Antigens for these TCRs are unknown. The specimen comprised PBMCs, sampled from a glioma patient whose treatment included an IDH1 peptide vaccine. Every receptor here comes from a middle-aged man with glioma.

The chain employs TRBV2 and TRBJ2-2; D gene ambiguous. Per the germline V gene, CDR1 is SNHLY and CDR2 is FYNNEI. V was cut by 6 bases and J by 7 bases, with 3 bases left in between. This CDR3 has 10 residues. In DNA, the CDR3 is TGTGCCAGCAGGAGCGGGGAGCTGTTTTTT. It yields the protein CASRSGELFF.

The V call is TRBV4-3, the J call TRBJ2-2; the D gene is possibly TRBD2 (6 bases). The CDR3 loop spans 19 amino acids. Germline loops: CDR1 LGHNA, CDR2 YSLEER. Trimming shortened V by 1 base and J by 1 base, and 19 bases separated the two germline ends. CDR3 region: CASSQALGGPGVNTGELFF. Written as DNA, the CDR3 is TGCGCCAGCAGCCAAGCCCTGGGGGGACCGGGGGTGAACACCGGGGAGCTGTTTTTT.

In its sample, this clone was seen a few times. The junction shows a germline mismatch at one end, possibly a read error. The chain is built from TRBV7-7 and TRBJ2-5, with 9 bases aligning to TRBD1. This CDR3 region has 15 residues. Germline CDR1 and CDR2: SSHAT and FNYEAQ (reference sequence). CDR3 in amino acids: CASSLSGTGKETQYF. The CDR3 region has the DNA TGTGCTAGCAGCCTAAGCGGGACAGGGAAAGAGACCCAGTACTTC.

This chain uses TRBV7-2 with TRBJ2-2; TRBD2 might be the D (6 bases). Trimming cost V 5 bases and J 5 bases, with 18 bases left between them. This CDR3 region has 16 residues. CDR1 SGHTA and CDR2 FQGNSA come from the germline V gene. The CDR3 DNA reads as TGTGCCAGCAGCCTAGAAGCTAGCGTGGTTACCGGGGAGCTGTTTTTT. Amino acid sequence: CASSLEASVVTGELFF.

The rearrangement uses TRBV18 and TRBJ2-5; 8 bases fit TRBD1. V was pared by 4 bases and J by 3 bases, with 4 bases of the junction left unmatched. The CDR3 contains 14 residues. Germline V gene lookup returns CDR1 KGHSH and CDR2 LQKENI. CDR3 bases: TGTGCCAGCTCACGTTTGACAGGGGAAGAGACCCAGTACTTC. Its protein product is CASSRLTGEETQYF.

CDR3 region: CSVWGGAGDTQYF. The CDR3 DNA reads TGCAGCGTTTGGGGGGGCGCGGGAGATACGCAGTATTTT. The chain carries TRBV29-1 and TRBJ2-3, with D possibly matching TRBD2 (7 bases). V was shortened by 5 bases and J by 5 bases, with 14 bases between the two germline ends. CDR1 SQVTM and CDR2 ANQGSEA come from the germline V gene. The CDR3 runs 13 residues.

The rearrangement links TRBV2 to TRBJ1-2; no clear D. This CDR3 region has 15 residues. Germline V gene sequence: CDR1 SNHLY, CDR2 FYNNEI. V was clipped by 4 bases and J by 7 bases, with 19 bases between them. CDR3 bases: TGTGCCAGCAGTGGGGAGGGCACCCGCTTGTCTGGCTACACCTTC. This gives the protein CASSGEGTRLSGYTF.

This clone was recorded once. This chain connects TRBV4-3 to TRBJ1-4; 9 positions agree with TRBD1. From germline, CDR1 is LGHNA and CDR2 YSLEER. V lost 4 bases to trimming and J lost 8 bases; unmatched junction nucleotides: 8. There are 15 residues in the CDR3. DNA of the CDR3: TGCGCCAGCAGCCGTTCCGGGACAGGGATAGAAAAACTGTTTTTT. Translating it yields CASSRSGTGIEKLFF.

To note about this clone: This sample also contains other DNA sequences that code for the same CDR3. The rearrangement uses TRBV4-3 and TRBJ2-3; 9 bases align to TRBD2. Per germline, CDR1 LGHNA and CDR2 YSLEER. V lost 5 bases and J lost 5; bases outside the gene matches: 20. This CDR3 is 19 amino acids long. CDR3 DNA: TGCGCCAGCAGCGCCGACGTGGGACTGGCGGGGGGGCGTCAAGATACGCAGTATTTT. Translated, it gives CASSADVGLAGGRQDTQYF.

V and J are TRBV30 and TRBJ2-7; D gene ambiguous. The germline V and J ends were trimmed by 1 base and 2 bases, with 3 bases remaining between them. The CDR3 has 11 residues. CDR1 GTSNPN and CDR2 SVGIG come from the germline V gene (reference sequence). The CDR3 DNA reads as TGTGCCTGGAGTGCCGCCTACGAGCAGTACTTC. This sequence encodes CAWSAAYEQYF.

The V call is TRBV27, the J call TRBJ2-7; 8 nucleotides agree with TRBD1. V gave up 3 bases and J gave up 3 bases; unmatched junction bases: 13. The CDR3 is 17 residues long. Germline CDR1 is MNHEY and CDR2 is SMNVEV (reference sequence). CDR3 in amino acids: CASSFSLRDRNIYEQYF. CDR3 coding DNA: TGTGCCAGCAGTTTTTCATTGCGGGACAGGAACATCTACGAGCAGTACTTC.

The chain recombines TRBV5-1 with TRBJ2-5; no definite D call. Per germline, CDR1 SGHRS and CDR2 YFSETQ. Trimming removed 4 bases from V and 5 bases from J, with 21 bases in between. This CDR3 comprises 16 residues. CDR3 bases: TGCGCCAGCAGCGTCCCCGTCGGGCCGACCTCGGAGACCCAGTACTTC. This sequence encodes CASSVPVGPTSETQYF.

The CDR3 sequence: CATVAGTGLSGANVLTF. The CDR3 coding sequence is TGTGCCACTGTGGCCGGGACAGGCCTCTCTGGGGCCAACGTCCTGACTTTC. V usage is TRBV19 and J usage is TRBJ2-6, with 8 positions matching TRBD1. The ends lost 10 bases at V and 0 bases at J; junction bases unmatched: 11. Germline CDR1 reads LNHDA; CDR2 reads SQIVND (reference sequence). This CDR3 contains 17 residues.

J is TRBJ2-6 and V is TRBV18; no reliable D call. Germline V gene sequence: CDR1 KGHSH, CDR2 LQKENI. V lost 5 bases, J lost 0 bases, and 8 bases lay in between. This CDR3 is 15 amino acids long. The CDR3 DNA follows: TGTGCCAGCTCATCACAGAGCTCTGGGGCCAACGTCCTGACTTTC. Translation gives CASSSQSSGANVLTF.

The J gene is TRBJ1-1, the V gene TRBV2, with 9 bases matching TRBD1. The CDR3 covers 17 residues. From germline, CDR1 is SNHLY and CDR2 FYNNEI. Trimming took 6 bases from V and 3 from J; bases not matched to a gene: 14. CDR3 DNA sequence: TGTGCCAGCAGCGAAACCCCCCACAGGGGGCTCTACACTGAAGCTTTCTTT. Protein sequence: CASSETPHRGLYTEAFF.

This clone was counted once. V is TRBV5-1 and J is TRBJ2-2, with TRBD1 identical over 7 bases. This CDR3 region has 13 residues. The junction had 2 bases not matched to a gene; V was cut back by 4 bases and J by 5 bases. In germline, CDR1 is SGHRS, CDR2 YFSETQ. Written as DNA, the CDR3 is TGCGCCAGCAGCCCACAGGGGACCGGGGAGCTGTTTTTT. It translates to CASSPQGTGELFF.

V gene TRBV14 combines with J gene TRBJ1-3; D is unresolved. Trimming cost V 0 bases and J 8 bases, with 17 bases left between them. The CDR3 length is 16 residues. Germline CDR1 SGHDN, CDR2 FVKESK. In nucleotides, the CDR3 is TGTGCCAGCAGCCAAGACCTCGGGCCGCCACGGGACACCATATATTTT. As protein: CASSQDLGPPRDTIYF.

The chain links TRBV18 to TRBJ2-1; the match to TRBD2 covers 9 bases. The CDR3 contains 16 residues. CDR1 is KGHSH, CDR2 LQKENI, per germline. Trimming at V came to 3 bases and at J to 2 bases, leaving 5 bases not matched to a gene. Written as DNA, the CDR3 is TGTGCCAGCTCACCCCTTAGCGGGAGAGCCTACAATGAGCAGTTCTTC. Encoded protein: CASSPLSGRAYNEQFF.

The V and J genes are TRBV11-2 and TRBJ2-6; possible D gene TRBD2, 5 bases. This CDR3 contains 17 residues. Germline CDR1 SGHAT, CDR2 FQNNGV. Trimming stripped 5 bases from V and 1 base from J, with 15 bases between. As DNA, the CDR3 is TGTGCCAGCAGCCGGACGGGAACTAATTCTGGGGCCAACGTCCTGACTTTC. This codes for CASSRTGTNSGANVLTF.

The V call is TRBV27, the J call TRBJ1-2; TRBD1 matches at 10 bases. The CDR3 consists of 17 residues. The trim removed 3 bases at V and 0 bases at J, leaving 7 bases unmatched. Germline CDR1 reads MNHEY; CDR2 reads SMNVEV (reference sequence). The CDR3 reads CASSFLGTGASNYGYTF. In DNA form, the CDR3 reads TGTGCCAGCAGTTTCCTTGGGACAGGGGCCTCTAACTATGGCTACACCTTC.

V is TRBV23-1 and J is TRBJ1-3, with D perhaps TRBD1 (5 bases). TRBV23-1 is an ORF, with its function uncertain. V lost 0 bases, J lost 2 bases, and 8 bases lay in between. CDR3 length: 15 residues. In DNA form, the CDR3 reads TGCGCCAGCAGTCAATCTGGCAGGGCTGGAAACACCATATATTTT. It encodes CASSQSGRAGNTIYF.

The chain is built from TRBV19 and TRBJ1-5; a possible D gene is TRBD1 (5 bases). Germline CDR1 reads LNHDA; CDR2 reads SQIVND (reference sequence). CDR3 length equals 14 residues. The germline V and J ends were trimmed by 6 bases and 3 bases, with 12 bases remaining between them. CDR3: CASRARGPNQPQHF. The CDR3, as DNA: TGTGCCAGTAGGGCCCGGGGCCCCAATCAGCCCCAGCATTTT.